The T cell receptor (beta chain) under discussion was sequenced for a study of cytomegalovirus exposure and HLA in healthy donors. Use of 60 Vbeta and 13 Jbeta primers characterized the PCR. Repertoires were generated with immunoSEQ multiplex PCR, while TCRdb's copy carries only in-frame clones and drops some. The sample has roughly 240,000 clones; about 85% are singletons. The sequenced sample consisted of PBMCs. The TCR sequence derives from a girl aged 2-10 years in good health and CMV-seronegative.

The CDR3 DNA follows: TGTGCCAGTATTAAACAGGGGTACGGGATGAACACTGAAGCTTTCTTT. Translation gives CASIKQGYGMNTEAFF. This chain connects TRBV19 to TRBJ1-1; TRBD1 aligns across 7 bases. Germline-derived CDR1 and CDR2 are LNHDA and SQIVND (reference sequence). This CDR3 has 16 amino acids. V was pared by 7 bases and J by 0 bases, with 11 bases of the junction left unmatched.